The entry below describes one T cell receptor (beta chain). The antigen remains unidentified. The data were taken from a study of T-cell memory formation after mild COVID-19. Study overall: Clustering of TCRs was largely donor specific.

The study's findings and limits: Pre-infection memory held some responding clones, suggesting pre-existing cross-reactive T cells responded.

Trimming stripped 4 bases from V and 2 bases from J, with 20 bases between. Germline V gene data show CDR1 as LGHNA and CDR2 as YNFKEQ. The CDR3 runs to 18 residues. TCRdb itself ran the 5' RACE reads through MiXCR, one entry per CDR3 protein. This table has hundreds of thousands of distinct CDR3 sequences, 17% appearing once. The source material was PBMCs or a T cell subset sorted from them (not recorded which). This clonotype originated in an adult woman who had mild COVID-19 (a few samples of this study predate the infection). Cell type and time point are not known. The chain combines TRBV4-2 with TRBJ1-4; unclear D gene. CDR3 nucleotides: TGTGCCAGCAGCCTAAAATCGGACTACCGTAGCACTAATGAAAAACTGTTTTTT. Amino acids: CASSLKSDYRSTNEKLFF.